The next 17 T cell receptor beta chains were all read from a single sample in a study of T-cell reconstitution after alpha-beta-depleted transplantation in children. Preparation of the TCRbeta library was carried out with unique molecular identifiers. Each CDR3 protein is one row after TCRdb ran MiXCR on the PCR reads. The sample lists around 25,000 distinct CDR3 sequences; over 15% were seen once. The sample here was PBMCs, mostly from graft donor cells, taken 60 days after TCRalphabeta/CD19-depleted stem cell transplant. The source is a male patient between 2 and 15 years old who had a stem cell transplant for acute lymphoblastic leukemia, so the T cells may come from the graft donor.

This clonotype was found a few times. The rearrangement links TRBV20-1 to TRBJ1-3, with TRBD1 matching over 8 bases. Germline V gene data show CDR1 as DFQATT and CDR2 as SNEGSKA (reference sequence). Unmatched junction bases numbered 11, after V lost 3 bases and J lost 7 bases. The CDR3 is made up of 15 amino acids. The CDR3: CSASRGQGRQNTIYF. The CDR3 DNA is TGCAGTGCTAGTCGAGGACAGGGAAGACAGAACACCATATATTTT.

Many counts were recorded for this clonotype. The chain combines TRBV4-2 with TRBJ1-4; weak D call: TRBD1 (5 bases). The germline V and J ends were trimmed by 0 bases and 0 bases, with 11 bases remaining between them. The CDR3 loop spans 17 amino acids. The germline gives CDR1 LGHNA, CDR2 YNFKEQ. CDR3 DNA sequence: TGTGCCAGCAGCCAAGAGGGGACGGGTGCAACTAATGAAAAACTGTTTTTT. Its translation: CASSQEGTGATNEKLFF.

The rearrangement links TRBV11-3 to TRBJ2-5; D call uncertain. V lost 1 base to trimming and J lost 5 bases, with 17 bases between them. The CDR3 is made up of 16 amino acids. Per germline, CDR1 SGHNT and CDR2 YENEEA. The chain's CDR3 is CASSLGGWTRVETQYF. The CDR3 region has the DNA TGTGCCAGCAGCTTAGGTGGATGGACCCGAGTGGAGACCCAGTACTTC.

Concerning this clonotype itself: Germline is not matched at one junction end, which may reflect a read error. The chain links TRBV3-1 to TRBJ2-2; the D is unclear. This CDR3 spans 15 amino acids. The germline V gene encodes CDR1 LGHDT and CDR2 YNNKEL (reference sequence). The CDR3 DNA sequence: TGTGCCACCAGCCAAGATACATGGGACACCGGGGAGCTGTTTTTT. As protein: CATSQDTWDTGELFF.

This chain uses TRBV29-1 with TRBJ1-2; D may be TRBD1 (5 bases). V was cut by 7 bases and J by 8 bases, with 20 bases left in between. This CDR3 spans 13 amino acids. Germline CDR1 reads SQVTM; CDR2 reads ANQGSEA. DNA for the CDR3: TGCAGCGCTGGCAGTCGGCAGAGGGACGGCTACACCTTC. Translating it yields CSAGSRQRDGYTF.

This clonotype was picked up many times. This chain links TRBV20-1 with TRBJ2-1; no firm D call. The CDR3 contains 14 residues. Germline CDR1 and CDR2: DFQATT and SNEGSKA (reference sequence). V dropped 3 bases and J dropped 12 bases, with 21 bases sitting between them. CDR3 amino acids: CSARGGPLLKVQFF. DNA of the CDR3: TGCAGTGCTAGGGGTGGGCCTTTATTAAAAGTGCAGTTCTTC.

This chain links TRBV20-1 with TRBJ1-1, with a weak D call TRBD1 (5 bases). Trimming left V 1 base short and J 0 bases short, with 9 bases between. From germline, CDR1 is DFQATT and CDR2 SNEGSKA (reference sequence). The CDR3 contains 14 residues. CDR3 sequence: CSARGGFLNTEAFF. DNA of the CDR3: TGCAGTGCTAGAGGGGGCTTTTTGAACACTGAAGCTTTCTTT.

This clonotype came up a few times. The J gene is TRBJ2-7, the V gene TRBV7-9, with 10 bases fitting TRBD2. V lost 3 bases and J lost 0; bases outside the gene matches: 8. Germline lookup yields CDR1 SEHNR and CDR2 FQNEAQ (reference sequence). The CDR3 sequence is 17 residues long. CDR3 protein: CASSFVLTSGPSYEQYF. DNA of the CDR3: TGTGCCAGCAGCTTCGTATTGACTAGCGGGCCCTCCTACGAGCAGTACTTC.

The V call is TRBV6-5, the J call TRBJ2-1; no definite D call. The V gene lost 0 bases and the J gene lost 9 bases, with 12 bases spanning the gap. The CDR3 loop spans 14 amino acids. Germline V gene lookup returns CDR1 MNHEY and CDR2 SVGAGI. The CDR3 loop reads CASSYSIGVSEQFF. CDR3 bases: TGTGCCAGCAGTTACTCGATCGGAGTGAGTGAGCAGTTCTTC.

This clonotype was seen more than once but under ten times. The V and J genes are TRBV2 and TRBJ2-7, with TRBD1 identical over 11 bases. The germline CDR1 and CDR2 sequences are SNHLY and FYNNEI. This CDR3 is 15 amino acids long. J lost 5 bases, V lost 7 bases, and 10 bases had no gene match. The CDR3 DNA reads TGTGCCAGCACGTCCGGGACAGGGGGACCCCACGAGCAGTACTTC. Translating it yields CASTSGTGGPHEQYF.

This clonotype was counted many times. The V call is TRBV7-9, the J call TRBJ2-3, with D maybe TRBD2 (6 bases). CDR1 and CDR2 (germline): SEHNR, FQNEAQ (reference sequence). The CDR3 consists of 15 residues. Trimming removed 7 bases from V and 3 bases from J, with 17 bases in between. The CDR3 DNA reads TGTGCCAGCAAGGGTCGGCGGGATAAGACAGATACGCAGTATTTT. Its protein product is CASKGRRDKTDTQYF. Combining the CDR3 with reference TRBV7-9 and TRBJ2-3 gives the whole variable domain DTGVSQNPRHKITKRGQNVTFRCDPISEHNRLYWYRQTLGQGPEFLTYFQNEAQLEKSRLLSDRFSAERPKGSFSTLEIQRTEQGDSAMYLCASKGRRDKTDTQYFGPGTRLTVL.

This clonotype was detected ten times or more. V usage is TRBV4-3 and J usage is TRBJ2-6; the match to TRBD1 covers 10 bases. J gave up 1 base and V 2 bases, and 8 bases lay outside the gene matches. Germline V gene sequence: CDR1 LGHNA, CDR2 YSLEER. The CDR3 spans 19 residues. CDR3 nucleotides: TGCGCCAGCAGCCAAAACGGGGGACAGGGGATATCTGGGGCCAACGTCCTGACTTTC. Translating it yields CASSQNGGQGISGANVLTF.

Details on this clonotype: One base away lies a much larger clone, so this may be a sequencing read error. The CDR3 spells CASSPHGTSGSDHEQCF. CDR3 nucleotides: TGTGCCAGCAGCCCCCACGGGACTAGCGGGAGCGACCACGAGCAGTGCTTC. The V gene is TRBV7-9, the J gene TRBJ2-7, with TRBD2 identical over 14 bases. The CDR3 totals 17 residues. CDR1 SEHNR and CDR2 FQNEAQ come from the germline V gene (reference sequence).

The table lists this clonotype with a few counts. The chain carries TRBV6-2 or TRBV6-3 and TRBJ2-1; 12 bases line up with TRBD2. Trimming took 5 bases from V and 0 from J; bases not matched to a gene: 11. Germline CDR1 is MNHEY and CDR2 is SVGEGT. This CDR3 comprises 19 residues. The CDR3 coding sequence is TGTGCCAGCAGTCCCCGACTAGCGGGAGTTTTGAGCTCCTACAATGAGCAGTTCTTC. Protein product: CASSPRLAGVLSSYNEQFF.

This clonotype came up a few times. The gene calls are TRBV7-9 and TRBJ1-1; D remains unclear. The CDR3 runs 10 residues. The V end was cut by 7 bases, the J end by 0 bases, with 0 bases between. Germline V gene lookup returns CDR1 SEHNR and CDR2 FQNEAQ (reference sequence). The CDR3 here is CASMNTEAFF. CDR3 coding DNA: TGTGCCAGCATGAACACTGAAGCTTTCTTT.

This clonotype was recorded at least ten times. The genes are TRBV28 and TRBJ2-3; D gene uncertain. Trimming removed 6 bases at V and 4 bases at J, with 14 bases between. Looked up from germline, CDR1 is MDHEN and CDR2 is SYDVKM. The CDR3 consists of 14 residues. CDR3 DNA sequence: TGTGCCAGCAGGAGACCTGCCGCTGCAGATACGCAGTATTTT. This sequence encodes CASRRPAAADTQYF.

The V and J genes are TRBV7-9 and TRBJ1-5; 11 bases are a match to TRBD1. This CDR3 comprises 15 residues. Germline V gene data show CDR1 as SEHNR and CDR2 as FQNEAQ (reference sequence). J gave up 12 bases and V 1 base, and 8 bases lay outside the gene matches. CDR3 residues: CASSLGTGGNQCQHF. CDR3 bases: TGTGCCAGCAGCTTAGGGACAGGGGGCAATCAGTGCCAGCATTTT.